This passage covers 14 T cell receptor beta chains from one sample sequenced in a study of cytomegalovirus exposure and HLA in healthy donors. The study ran its PCR with 60 Vbeta and 13 Jbeta primers. The data were produced by immunoSEQ multiplex PCR, yet TCRdb's version contains in-frame clones alone and is incomplete. The sample contains roughly 130,000 clones, more than 55% of which appear only once. The sequenced sample was PBMCs. All receptors derive from a woman aged 60-75 years in good health and CMV-seronegative.

The rearrangement joins TRBV27 to TRBJ2-5; 11 bases map to TRBD1. The CDR3 covers 15 residues. The germline V gene has CDR1 MNHEY and CDR2 SMNVEV (reference sequence). After removal of 3 bases from V and 11 bases from J, the junction contained 11 bases not matched to a gene. CDR3 residues: CASSFGGQGAGEQYF. Written as DNA, the CDR3 is TGTGCCAGCAGTTTTGGTGGACAGGGGGCCGGAGAGCAGTACTTC.

The chain has TRBV7-2 and TRBJ2-4, with 10 bases aligning to TRBD1. Per the germline V gene, CDR1 is SGHTA and CDR2 is FQGNSA. The CDR3 runs 14 residues. V was clipped by 4 bases and J by 8 bases; unmatched bases: 5. CDR3 loop: CASSSRDRGYIQYF. Here the CDR3 DNA reads TGTGCCAGCAGCTCCCGGGACAGGGGCTACATTCAGTACTTC.

The J gene is TRBJ2-6, the V gene TRBV6-5; possibly TRBD1 for D (6 bases). V dropped 3 bases and J dropped 2 bases, with 8 bases sitting between them. CDR1 and CDR2 (germline): MNHEY, SVGAGI. This CDR3 is 15 amino acids long. CDR3 loop: CASSYGGAGANVLTF. The CDR3 coding sequence is TGTGCCAGCAGTTATGGGGGCGCTGGGGCCAACGTCCTGACTTTC.

This sequence joins TRBV27 and TRBJ1-5; D gene unclear. CDR3 length: 14 amino acids. The V gene lost 7 bases and the J gene lost 9 bases, with 19 bases spanning the gap. In germline, CDR1 is MNHEY, CDR2 SMNVEV (reference sequence). The CDR3 protein is CASMKAVQIWPQHF. CDR3 DNA: TGTGCCAGCATGAAGGCAGTACAGATCTGGCCCCAGCATTTT.

V is TRBV9 and J is TRBJ2-1, with TRBD2 matching over 9 bases. Germline CDR1 reads SGDLS; CDR2 reads YYNGEE. The CDR3 runs 18 residues. V shed 0 bases and J 7 bases; nucleotides not matched to a gene: 14. The DNA of the CDR3 is TGTGCCAGCAGCGTAGGAAGCGGGGGGCCCCCTTCGTTAAATGAGCAGTTCTTC. The encoded protein is CASSVGSGGPPSLNEQFF.

The V gene is TRBV6-1, the J gene TRBJ2-7; 11 bases map to TRBD2. The CDR3 runs 16 residues. V was pared by 0 bases and J by 0 bases, with 1 base of the junction left unmatched. In germline, CDR1 is MNHNS, CDR2 SASEGT. This CDR3 is CASSEALAGGSYEQYF. The DNA of the CDR3 is TGTGCCAGCAGTGAAGCGCTAGCGGGAGGCTCCTACGAGCAGTACTTC.

This clone occurred once. One junction end does not reproduce the germline sequence, and a read error may be involved. The rearrangement uses TRBV7-7 and TRBJ1-2, with 7 bases aligning to TRBD1. The CDR3 sequence is 16 residues long. Germline V lookup: CDR1 SSHAT, CDR2 FNYEAQ (reference sequence). The CDR3 sequence: CASSFLPRDRATGYTF. The CDR3, as DNA: TGTGCTAGCAGCTTCTTACCCAGAGACAGGGCCACTGGCTACACCTTC. Full variable domain (outside the CDR3, taken from reference TRBV7-7 and TRBJ1-2): GAGVSQSPRYKVTKRGQDVTLRCDPISSHATLYWYQQALGQGPEFLTYFNYEAQPDKSGLPSDRFSAERPEGSISTLTIQRTEQRDSAMYRCASSFLPRDRATGYTFGSGTRLTVV.

The rearrangement links TRBV5-6 to TRBJ2-7; 7 bases map to TRBD1. The CDR3 totals 15 residues. Germline lookup yields CDR1 SGHDT and CDR2 YYEEEE. Trimming at V came to 0 bases and at J to 3 bases, leaving 6 bases not matched to a gene. CDR3 protein: CASSLVDRTHYEQYF. The CDR3 nucleotides are TGTGCCAGCAGCTTGGTGGACAGGACCCACTACGAGCAGTACTTC.

The chain combines TRBV10-2 with TRBJ2-7; 7 bases agree with TRBD2. Germline lookup yields CDR1 WSHSY and CDR2 SAAADI. V lost 6 bases to trimming and J lost 0 bases; unmatched junction nucleotides: 8. The CDR3 spans 15 residues. CDR3 loop: CASSLSGGSSYEQYF. CDR3 coding DNA: TGCGCCAGCAGCCTCTCCGGGGGGAGCTCCTACGAGCAGTACTTC.

The gene calls are TRBV7-2 and TRBJ2-7; 10 bases are a match to TRBD2. Trimming removed 3 bases from V and 2 bases from J; junction bases left unmatched: 7. The CDR3 extends over 16 amino acids. Germline loops: CDR1 SGHTA, CDR2 FQGNSA. The CDR3 bases are TGTGCCAGCAGCTTGGCCAGCGGGAGGGCCACCTACGAGCAGTACTTC. Encoded protein: CASSLASGRATYEQYF.

The chain combines TRBV7-3 with TRBJ2-1, with TRBD2 as a possible D gene (6 bases). CDR3 length: 13 residues. The germline V and J ends were trimmed by 2 bases and 8 bases, with 10 bases remaining between them. Germline V gives CDR1 SGHTA, CDR2 FQGTGA. CDR3 residues: CASSLGGMYEQFF. For the CDR3, the DNA is TGTGCCAGCAGCTTAGGCGGGATGTATGAGCAGTTCTTC.

The CDR3 sequence is CASSGIRGRAYGYTF. DNA for the CDR3: TGTGCCAGCAGCGGCATCAGGGGGAGAGCCTATGGCTACACCTTC. V gene TRBV9 combines with J gene TRBJ1-2; 7 nucleotides match TRBD1. Unmatched junction bases numbered 9, after V lost 3 bases and J lost 4 bases. Germline loops: CDR1 SGDLS, CDR2 YYNGEE. This CDR3 comprises 15 residues.

This clone was recorded a few times. The rearrangement uses TRBV28 and TRBJ1-4; 11 bases agree with TRBD1. This CDR3 is built from 17 residues. Trimming removed 6 bases from V and 1 base from J; junction bases left unmatched: 7. Per germline, CDR1 MDHEN and CDR2 SYDVKM. This CDR3 reads CASSGQGAGGTNEKLFF. CDR3 DNA: TGTGCCAGCAGCGGACAGGGGGCTGGGGGAACTAATGAAAAACTGTTTTTT.

The chain has TRBV4-3 and TRBJ2-1; no firm D call. The CDR3 runs 17 residues. V shed 0 bases and J shed 0 bases, with 12 bases lying between them. Looked up from germline, CDR1 is LGHNA and CDR2 is YSLEER. CDR3 in amino acids: CASSQDARSGSYNEQFF. Here the CDR3 DNA reads TGCGCCAGCAGCCAAGATGCCAGGTCTGGCTCCTACAATGAGCAGTTCTTC.